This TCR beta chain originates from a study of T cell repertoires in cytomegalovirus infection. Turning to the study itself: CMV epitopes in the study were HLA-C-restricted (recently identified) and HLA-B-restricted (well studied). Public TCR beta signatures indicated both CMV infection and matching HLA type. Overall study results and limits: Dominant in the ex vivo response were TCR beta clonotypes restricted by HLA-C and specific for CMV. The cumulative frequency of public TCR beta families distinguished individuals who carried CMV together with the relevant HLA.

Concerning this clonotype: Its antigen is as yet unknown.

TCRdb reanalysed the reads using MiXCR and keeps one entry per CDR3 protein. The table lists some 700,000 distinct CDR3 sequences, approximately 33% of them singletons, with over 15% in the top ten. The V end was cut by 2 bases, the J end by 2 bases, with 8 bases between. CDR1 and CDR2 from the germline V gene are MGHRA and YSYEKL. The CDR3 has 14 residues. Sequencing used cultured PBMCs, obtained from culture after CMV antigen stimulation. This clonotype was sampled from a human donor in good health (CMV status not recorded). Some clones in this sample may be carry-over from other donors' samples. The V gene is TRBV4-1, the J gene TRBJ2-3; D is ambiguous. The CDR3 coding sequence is TGCGCCAGCAGCCAACCCGACACCACAGATACGCAGTATTTT. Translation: CASSQPDTTDTQYF.